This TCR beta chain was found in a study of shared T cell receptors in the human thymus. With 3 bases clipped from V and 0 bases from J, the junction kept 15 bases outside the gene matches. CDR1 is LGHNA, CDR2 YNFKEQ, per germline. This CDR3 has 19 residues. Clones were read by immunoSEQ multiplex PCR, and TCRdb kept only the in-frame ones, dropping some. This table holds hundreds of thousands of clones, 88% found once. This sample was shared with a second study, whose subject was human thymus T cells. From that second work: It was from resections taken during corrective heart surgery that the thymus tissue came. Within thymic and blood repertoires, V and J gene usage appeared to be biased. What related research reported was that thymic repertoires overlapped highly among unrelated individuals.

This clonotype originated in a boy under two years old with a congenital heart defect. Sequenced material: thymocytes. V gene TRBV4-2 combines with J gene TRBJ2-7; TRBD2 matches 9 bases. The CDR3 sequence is CASSHPQASGEKSSYEQYF. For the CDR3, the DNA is TGTGCCAGCAGCCACCCCCAGGCTAGCGGGGAAAAGAGCTCCTACGAGCAGTACTTC.